One sample yielded the 9 T cell receptor beta chains listed below, sequenced in a study of CD8+ T cells in alopecia areata. RNA was extracted and reverse transcribed into cDNA as the sequencing template. TCRdb's table, derived via immunoSEQ multiplex PCR, lists solely in-frame clones and lacks some. The table has a few hundred thousand clones, about 57% seen once. As to treatment: oral pan-JAK inhibitor, 5-10 mg twice daily. The starting material was CD4+ T cells sorted from blood, obtained at week 4, from a patient treated with tofacitinib. These receptors were taken from a human donor with alopecia areata.

The chain carries TRBV19 and TRBJ1-4, with a tentative D call TRBD1 (5 bases). From germline, CDR1 is LNHDA and CDR2 SQIVND (reference sequence). V lost 3 bases and J 6 bases, leaving 14 bases between the germline ends. This CDR3 region has 15 residues. This CDR3 is CASSIPKMGDEKLFF. The CDR3 bases are TGTGCCAGTAGTATCCCCAAGATGGGGGATGAAAAACTGTTTTTT.

The chain links TRBV29-1 to TRBJ2-1, with 7 bases that match TRBD2. The CDR3 is 14 residues long. CDR1 and CDR2 (germline): SQVTM, ANQGSEA. Losses at the gene ends were 3 bases for V and 6 bases for J; bases not matched to a gene: 8. The CDR3, as DNA: TGCAGCGTTGACCCCGGGACTAATAGCAATGAGCAGTTCTTC. Its protein product is CSVDPGTNSNEQFF.

On this clone: Other DNA sequences from this sample encode an identical CDR3 as well. This chain connects TRBV29-1 to TRBJ1-5; D might be TRBD1 (5 bases). Trimming removed 3 bases from V and 1 base from J, with 7 bases in between. CDR3 length equals 13 residues. Per the germline V gene, CDR1 is SQVTM and CDR2 is ANQGSEA. CDR3 residues: CSVDGGSNQPQHF. The CDR3 DNA sequence: TGCAGCGTTGACGGGGGGAGCAATCAGCCCCAGCATTTT.

The chain carries TRBV5-4 and TRBJ1-6; 7 bases are a match to TRBD1. Losses at the gene ends were 4 bases for V and 8 bases for J; bases not matched to a gene: 9. The CDR3 totals 15 residues. Germline CDR1 reads SGHNT; CDR2 reads YYREEE (reference sequence). The CDR3 DNA sequence: TGTGCCAGCAGCGGAGGGGGCCAGAGGGATTCACCCCTCCACTTT. Protein sequence: CASSGGGQRDSPLHF.

The chain recombines TRBV9 with TRBJ2-1; D is perhaps TRBD1 (6 bases). The CDR3 is made up of 14 amino acids. V was trimmed by 2 bases and J by 5 bases, leaving 11 bases between them. Germline values: CDR1 SGDLS, CDR2 YYNGEE. The CDR3 region is CASSVQGINNEQFF. DNA for the CDR3: TGTGCCAGCAGCGTGCAGGGGATCAACAATGAGCAGTTCTTC.

This chain connects TRBV5-1 to TRBJ2-1; 11 nucleotides line up with TRBD1. Trimming took 4 bases from V and 6 from J; bases not matched to a gene: 6. The CDR3 runs to 15 residues. Germline-derived CDR1 and CDR2 are SGHRS and YFSETQ. In DNA form, the CDR3 reads TGCGCCAGCAGCCCCCAAGGACAGGGGGCCAATGAGCAGTTCTTC. It yields the protein CASSPQGQGANEQFF.

CDR3 sequence: CASSRRGTSTDTQYF. CDR3 DNA sequence: TGTGCCAGCAGCCGCCGGGGGACAAGCACAGATACGCAGTATTTT. The chain combines TRBV9 with TRBJ2-3; D is perhaps TRBD1 or TRBD2 (6 bases each). V lost 4 bases, J lost 0 bases, and 12 bases lay in between. The germline V gene encodes CDR1 SGDLS and CDR2 YYNGEE. The CDR3 has 15 amino acids.

The chain carries TRBV9 and TRBJ1-4; perhaps TRBD1 as D (6 bases). This CDR3 has 14 amino acids. V lost 4 bases and J 8 bases, leaving 15 bases between the germline ends. In germline, CDR1 is SGDLS, CDR2 YYNGEE. The CDR3 reads CASSPTTGAEKLFF. The CDR3, as DNA: TGTGCCAGCAGCCCCACGACAGGAGCCGAAAAACTGTTTTTT.

This clone was observed many times. The chain is built from TRBV7-2 and TRBJ1-1; D not resolved. Trimming removed 3 bases at V and 8 bases at J, with 10 bases between. The CDR3 has 12 residues. Germline V gene lookup returns CDR1 SGHTA and CDR2 FQGNSA. The CDR3 DNA reads TGTGCCAGCAGCTTCCCCAGAACAGAAGCTTTCTTT. Translating gives CASSFPRTEAFF.